A selection of T cell receptor beta chains follows, all from one sample in a study of T cells in Graves' hyperthyroidism and ophthalmopathy. MiXCR, applied by TCRdb to the multiplex PCR reads, yields one record per CDR3 protein. The data hold about 600,000 distinct CDR3 sequences, with 14% observed a single time. Sequencing was carried out using blood. The origin of the receptors is a woman between 18 and 30 years old with Graves' ophthalmopathy. Each CDR3 is given with its conserved first and last residue. A D gene is named only where the DNA matches it firmly. A row's size may be missing; if present it is once, few, many or a size class.

V	size	J	D	DNA	CDR3
TRBV7-9	many	TRBJ2-7	TRBD1	TGTGCCAGCAGCTCACGACAGGGGGCTACCTACGAGCAGTACTTC	CASSSRQGATYEQYF
TRBV2	few	TRBJ1-4	-	TGTGCCAGTAGTCGGGACATTTTTGAAAAACTGTTTTTT	CASSRDIFEKLFF
TRBV7-9	many	TRBJ2-7	-	TGTGCCAGCAGCTTATTGGGGGCGGGAGCTCGGCACGAGCAGTACTTC	CASSLLGAGARHEQYF
TRBV19	-	TRBJ2-7	TRBD2	TGTGCCAGTAGTATCCCGACTAGCGGGAGGGCCTACGAGCAGTACTTC	CASSIPTSGRAYEQYF
TRBV27	many	TRBJ2-6	-	TGTGCCAGCAGTTCCCCGAGGGCCCGAGACTCTGGGGCCAACGTCCTGACTTTC	CASSSPRARDSGANVLTF
TRBV7-9	-	TRBJ1-5	TRBD1	TGTGCCAGCCCTGAGGGGGCAGGGGGCGAGGGCAATCAGCCCCAGCATTTT	CASPEGAGGEGNQPQHF
TRBV6-6	many	TRBJ1-5	TRBD1	TGTGCCAGCAGTTACCAAGGGGGCGGCAATCAGCCCCAGCATTTT	CASSYQGGGNQPQHF
TRBV9	-	TRBJ1-3	-	TGTGCCAGCAGCGTAGTGGGGGACACCATATATTTT	CASSVVGDTIYF
TRBV3-1	many	TRBJ2-5	-	TGTGCCAGCAGCCAAGGTCCCCCCTCAGAGGGGACCCAGTACTTC	CASSQGPPSEGTQYF
TRBV11-1	many	TRBJ2-1	TRBD2	TGTGCCAGCAGCTTACGGCGGCTAGCGGGGTACAATGAGCAGTTCTTC	CASSLRRLAGYNEQFF